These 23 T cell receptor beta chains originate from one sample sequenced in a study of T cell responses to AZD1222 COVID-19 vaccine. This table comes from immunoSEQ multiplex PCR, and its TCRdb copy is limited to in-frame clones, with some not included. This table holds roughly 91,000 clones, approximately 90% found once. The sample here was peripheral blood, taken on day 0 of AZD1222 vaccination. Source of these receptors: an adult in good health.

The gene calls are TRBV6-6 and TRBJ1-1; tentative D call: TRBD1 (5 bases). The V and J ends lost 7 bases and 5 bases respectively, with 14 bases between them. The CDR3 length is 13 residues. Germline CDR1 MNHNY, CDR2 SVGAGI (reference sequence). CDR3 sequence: CASTTGGKTEAFF. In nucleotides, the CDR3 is TGTGCCAGCACCACGGGGGGGAAGACTGAAGCTTTCTTT.

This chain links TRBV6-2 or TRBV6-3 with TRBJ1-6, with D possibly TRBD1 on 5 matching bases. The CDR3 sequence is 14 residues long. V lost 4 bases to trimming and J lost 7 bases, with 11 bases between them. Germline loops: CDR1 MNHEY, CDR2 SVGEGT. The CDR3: CASSSDGGNSPLHF. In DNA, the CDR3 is TGTGCCAGCAGTTCCGACGGGGGAAATTCACCCCTCCACTTT.

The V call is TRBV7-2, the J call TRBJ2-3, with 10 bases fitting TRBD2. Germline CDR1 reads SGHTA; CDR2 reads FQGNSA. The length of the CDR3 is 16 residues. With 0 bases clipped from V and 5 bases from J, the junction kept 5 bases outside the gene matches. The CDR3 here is CASSLALAGAKDTQYF. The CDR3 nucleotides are TGTGCCAGCAGCTTAGCTCTAGCGGGGGCTAAAGATACGCAGTATTTT. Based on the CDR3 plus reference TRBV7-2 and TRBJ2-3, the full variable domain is GAGVSQSPSNKVTEKGKDVELRCDPISGHTALYWYRQSLGQGLEFLIYFQGNSAPDKSGLPSDRFSAERTGGSVSTLTIQRTQQEDSAVYLCASSLALAGAKDTQYFGPGTRLTVL.

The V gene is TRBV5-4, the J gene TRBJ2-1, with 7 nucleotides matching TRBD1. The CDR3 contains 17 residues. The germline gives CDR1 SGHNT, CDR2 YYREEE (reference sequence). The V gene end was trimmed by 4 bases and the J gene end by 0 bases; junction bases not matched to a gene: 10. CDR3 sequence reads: CASSPGTAPSSYNEQFF. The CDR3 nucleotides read TGTGCCAGCAGCCCCGGGACAGCCCCTAGCTCCTACAATGAGCAGTTCTTC.

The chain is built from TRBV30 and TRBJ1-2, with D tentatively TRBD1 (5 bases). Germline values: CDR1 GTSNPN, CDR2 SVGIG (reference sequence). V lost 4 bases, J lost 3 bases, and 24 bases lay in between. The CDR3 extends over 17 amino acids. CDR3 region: CAWTPPAPVRGDYGYTF. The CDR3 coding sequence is TGTGCCTGGACCCCCCCTGCCCCCGTCCGGGGGGACTATGGCTACACCTTC.

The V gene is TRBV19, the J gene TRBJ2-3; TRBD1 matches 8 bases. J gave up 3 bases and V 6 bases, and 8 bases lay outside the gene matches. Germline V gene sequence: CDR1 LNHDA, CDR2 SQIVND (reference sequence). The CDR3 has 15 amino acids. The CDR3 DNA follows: TGTGCCAGTAGGGACCCAGGGGGCTTGACAGATACGCAGTATTTT. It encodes CASRDPGGLTDTQYF. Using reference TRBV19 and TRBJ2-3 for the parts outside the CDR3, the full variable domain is DGGITQSPKYLFRKEGQNVTLSCEQNLNHDAMYWYRQDPGQGLRLIYYSQIVNDFQKGDIAEGYSVSREKKESFPLTVTSAQKNPTAFYLCASRDPGGLTDTQYFGPGTRLTVL.

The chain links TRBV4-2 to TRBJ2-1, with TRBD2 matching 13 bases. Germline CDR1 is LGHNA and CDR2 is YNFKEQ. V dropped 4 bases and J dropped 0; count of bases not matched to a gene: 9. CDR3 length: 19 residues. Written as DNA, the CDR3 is TGTGCCAGCAGCCCCCCGGGACTAGCGGGACCTAGCTCCTACAATGAGCAGTTCTTC. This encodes CASSPPGLAGPSSYNEQFF.

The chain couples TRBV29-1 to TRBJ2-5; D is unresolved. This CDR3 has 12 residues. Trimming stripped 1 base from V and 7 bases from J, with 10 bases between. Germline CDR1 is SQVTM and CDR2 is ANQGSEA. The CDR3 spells CSVEGAVGTQYF. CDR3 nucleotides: TGCAGCGTTGAAGGGGCAGTCGGGACCCAGTACTTC.

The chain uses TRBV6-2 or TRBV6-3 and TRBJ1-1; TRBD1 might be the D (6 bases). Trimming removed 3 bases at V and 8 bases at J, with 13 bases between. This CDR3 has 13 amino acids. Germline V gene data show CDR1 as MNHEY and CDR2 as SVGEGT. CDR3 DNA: TGTGCCAGCAGTTATGGGGGCTTTGTCGAAGCTTTCTTT. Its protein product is CASSYGGFVEAFF.

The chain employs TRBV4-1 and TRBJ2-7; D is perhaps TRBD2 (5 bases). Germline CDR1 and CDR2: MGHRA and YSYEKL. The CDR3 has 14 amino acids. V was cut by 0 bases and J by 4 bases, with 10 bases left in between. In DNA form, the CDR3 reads TGCGCCAGCAGCCAAGAAGAAGCGGTGTACGAGCAGTACGTC. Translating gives CASSQEEAVYEQYV.

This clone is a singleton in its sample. The CDR3 loop is CASSLEGGTEAFF. CDR3 DNA: TGTGCCAGCAGCCTGGAGGGGGGGACTGAAGCTTTCTTT. The chain has TRBV14 and TRBJ1-1, with TRBD1 as a possible D gene (6 bases). The germline V and J ends were trimmed by 4 bases and 5 bases, with 11 bases remaining between them. The CDR3 has 13 amino acids. CDR1 and CDR2 (germline): SGHDN, FVKESK.

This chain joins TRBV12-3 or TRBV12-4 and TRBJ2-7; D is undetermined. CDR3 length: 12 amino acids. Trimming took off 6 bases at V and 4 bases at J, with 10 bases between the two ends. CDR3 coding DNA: TGTGCCAGCAGCCCTGTCCTTTACGAGCAGTACTTC. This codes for CASSPVLYEQYF.

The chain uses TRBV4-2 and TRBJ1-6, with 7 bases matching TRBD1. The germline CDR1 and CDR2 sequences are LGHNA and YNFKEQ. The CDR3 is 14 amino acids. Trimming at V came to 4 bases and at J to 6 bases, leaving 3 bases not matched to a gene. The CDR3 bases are TGTGCCAGCAGCCTCGGACAGGTTAATTCACCCCTCCACTTT. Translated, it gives CASSLGQVNSPLHF.

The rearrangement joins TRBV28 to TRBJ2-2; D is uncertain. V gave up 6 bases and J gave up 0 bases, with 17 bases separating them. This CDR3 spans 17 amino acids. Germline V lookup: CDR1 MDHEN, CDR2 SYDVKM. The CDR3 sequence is CASSLPPTPPNTGELFF. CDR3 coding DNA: TGTGCCAGCAGCTTGCCCCCGACCCCCCCGAACACCGGGGAGCTGTTTTTT.

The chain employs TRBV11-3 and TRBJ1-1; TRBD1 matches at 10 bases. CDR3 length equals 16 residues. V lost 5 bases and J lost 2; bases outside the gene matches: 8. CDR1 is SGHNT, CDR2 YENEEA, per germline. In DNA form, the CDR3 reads TGTGCCAGCAGCCCCCCGGACAGGGGGAGTAACACTGAAGCTTTCTTT. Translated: CASSPPDRGSNTEAFF.

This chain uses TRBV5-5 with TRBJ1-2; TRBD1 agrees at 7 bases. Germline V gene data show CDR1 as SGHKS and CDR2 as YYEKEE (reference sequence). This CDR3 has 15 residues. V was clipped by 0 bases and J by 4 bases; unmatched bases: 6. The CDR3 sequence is CASSLEVQGVYGYTF. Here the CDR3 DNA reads TGTGCCAGCAGCTTGGAGGTTCAGGGGGTCTATGGCTACACCTTC.

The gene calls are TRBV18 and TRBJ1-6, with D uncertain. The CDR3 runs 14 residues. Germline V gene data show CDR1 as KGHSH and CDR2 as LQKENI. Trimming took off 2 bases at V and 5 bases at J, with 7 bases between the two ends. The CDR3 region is CASSPRTDNSPLHF. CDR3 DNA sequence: TGTGCCAGCTCACCAAGAACGGATAATTCACCCCTCCACTTT.

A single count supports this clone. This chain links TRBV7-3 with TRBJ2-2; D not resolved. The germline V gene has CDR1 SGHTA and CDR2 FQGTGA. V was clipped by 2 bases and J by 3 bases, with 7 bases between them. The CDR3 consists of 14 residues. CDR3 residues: CASSLGPYTGELFF. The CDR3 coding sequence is TGTGCCAGCAGCTTAGGGCCCTACACCGGGGAGCTGTTTTTT. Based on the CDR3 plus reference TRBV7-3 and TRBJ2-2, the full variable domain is GAGVSQTPSNKVTEKGKYVELRCDPISGHTALYWYRQSLGQGPEFLIYFQGTGAADDSGLPNDRFFAVRPEGSVSTLKIQRTERGDSAVYLCASSLGPYTGELFFGEGSRLTVL.

The DNA of the CDR3 is TGTGCCAGCAGCACGCCGGGACAGGGGGCGAGTTCACCCCTCCACTTT. Translated: CASSTPGQGASSPLHF. The chain is built from TRBV5-4 and TRBJ1-6, with 12 bases fitting TRBD1. Germline assignment: CDR1 SGHNT and CDR2 YYREEE (reference sequence). The CDR3 extends over 16 amino acids. V lost 4 bases and J lost 9; bases outside the gene matches: 8.

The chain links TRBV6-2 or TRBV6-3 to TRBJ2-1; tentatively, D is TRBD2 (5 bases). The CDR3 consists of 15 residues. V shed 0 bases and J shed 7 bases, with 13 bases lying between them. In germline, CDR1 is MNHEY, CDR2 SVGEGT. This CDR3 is CASSYSRVRSNEQFF. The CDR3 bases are TGTGCCAGCAGTTACTCGAGGGTGAGGAGTAATGAGCAGTTCTTC.

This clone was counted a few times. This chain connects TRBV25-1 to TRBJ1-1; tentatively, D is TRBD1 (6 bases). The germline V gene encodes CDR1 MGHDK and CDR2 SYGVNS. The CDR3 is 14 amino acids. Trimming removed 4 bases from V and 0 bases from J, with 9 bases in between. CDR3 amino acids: CASSVTGMNTEAFF. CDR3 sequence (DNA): TGTGCCAGCAGTGTTACAGGGATGAACACTGAAGCTTTCTTT.

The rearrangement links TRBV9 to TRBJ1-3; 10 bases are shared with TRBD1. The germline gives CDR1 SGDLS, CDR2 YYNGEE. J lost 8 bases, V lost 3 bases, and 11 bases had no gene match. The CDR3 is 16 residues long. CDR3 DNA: TGTGCCAGCAGCGCCGACGCCCGGACAGGGGGGTACACCATATATTTT. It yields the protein CASSADARTGGYTIYF.

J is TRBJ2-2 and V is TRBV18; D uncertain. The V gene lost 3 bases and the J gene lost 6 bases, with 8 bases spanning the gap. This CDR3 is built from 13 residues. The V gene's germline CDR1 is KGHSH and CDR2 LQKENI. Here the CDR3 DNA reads TGTGCCAGCTCACCGATTGGTGCCGGGGAGCTGTTTTTT. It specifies CASSPIGAGELFF.